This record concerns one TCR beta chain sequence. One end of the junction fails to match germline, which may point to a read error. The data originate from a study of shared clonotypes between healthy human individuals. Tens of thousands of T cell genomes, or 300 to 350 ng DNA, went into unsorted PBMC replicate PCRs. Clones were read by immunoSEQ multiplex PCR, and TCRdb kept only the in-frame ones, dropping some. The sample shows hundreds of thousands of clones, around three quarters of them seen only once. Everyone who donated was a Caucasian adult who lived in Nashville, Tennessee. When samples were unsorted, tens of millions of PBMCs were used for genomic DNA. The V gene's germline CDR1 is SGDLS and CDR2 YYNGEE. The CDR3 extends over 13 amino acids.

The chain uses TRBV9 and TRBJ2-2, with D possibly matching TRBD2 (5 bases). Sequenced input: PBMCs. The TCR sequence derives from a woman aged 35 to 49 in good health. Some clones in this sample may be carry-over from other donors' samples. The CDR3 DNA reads TGTGCCAGCAGCGTAGCAACGGGCTGGGAGCCGTTTTTT. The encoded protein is CASSVATGWEPFF. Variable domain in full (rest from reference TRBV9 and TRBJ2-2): DSGVTQTPKHLITATGQRVTLRCSPRSGDLSVYWYQQSLDQGLQFLIQYYNGEERAKGNILERFSAQQFPDLHSELNLSSLELGDSALYFCASSVATGWEPFFGEGSRLTVL.